This T cell receptor beta chain comes out of a study of T cell responses to AZD1222 COVID-19 vaccine. Notes on the study in general: Donors were mostly white British, more females; clonal diversity possibly underestimated. The number of AZD1222 recipients seropositive at baseline was only five to seven. Nearly half of spike-specific TCRs reportedly go after variant regions that carry no mutations.

Second-dose intervals of approximately 4 or approximately 12 weeks were pooled. Some clones are missing from TCRdb's copy, which holds only in-frame ones; the method was immunoSEQ multiplex PCR. This table holds 80,000 or so clones, about nine tenths found once. On this clone: Its target is not known.

The germline V and J ends were trimmed by 4 bases and 2 bases, with 9 bases remaining between them. In germline, CDR1 is SGHNT, CDR2 YYREEE (reference sequence). This CDR3 has 13 residues. This sample comprised peripheral blood, obtained 28 days after the second AZD1222 dose. The receptor was derived from an adult who received the AZD1222 COVID-19 vaccine. This chain uses TRBV5-4 with TRBJ1-1; D remains ambiguous. As DNA, the CDR3 is TGTGCCAGCAGCCCCCGGGTAAACACTGAAGCTTTCTTT. Residues: CASSPRVNTEAFF.